This T cell receptor beta chain was recorded in a study of T cell changes during pregnancy in multiple sclerosis. The data were produced by immunoSEQ multiplex PCR, yet TCRdb's version contains in-frame clones alone and is incomplete. Of fewer than 85,000 clones detected, more than 85% appear once; the ten largest clones hold 1.5% to 2%. V was shortened by 2 bases and J by 9 bases, with 23 bases between the two germline ends. The CDR3 totals 16 residues. Germline CDR1 reads SEHNR; CDR2 reads FQNEAQ (reference sequence). The V call is TRBV7-9, the J call TRBJ2-7; D remains unclear. Sequenced material: peripheral blood, taken in the first trimester of pregnancy. This TCR came from a female donor in good health, enrolled as a control in a pregnancy study. The DNA of the CDR3 is TGTGCCAGCAGCTTACTCAGGCCGCAAAAAAGTTTCGGGCAGTACTTC. This gives the protein CASSLLRPQKSFGQYF.